A single sample is the source of the 19 T cell receptor beta chains below, sequenced in a study of neurological immune-mediated disorders. TCRdb analysed the 5' RACE reads with MiXCR anew, one entry per CDR3 protein. The data contain under 85,000 distinct CDR3 sequences, about 9.4% of them singletons. The sequenced material came from PBMCs. The receptors were gathered from a man aged 40-55 years in good health.

There are a few counts of this clonotype. The chain recombines TRBV7-2 with TRBJ1-2; D ambiguous. CDR1 SGHTA and CDR2 FQGNSA come from the germline V gene. The V and J ends lost 0 bases and 3 bases respectively, with 11 bases between them. This CDR3 spans 15 amino acids. The CDR3 DNA sequence: TGTGCCAGCAGCTTAGCGCCGGACCCCTACTATGGCTACACCTTC. It translates to CASSLAPDPYYGYTF.

This clonotype has at least ten counts. The DNA of the CDR3 is TGTGCCAGCAGTCCATCGGGACAGGGGTATCCAGATACGCAGTATTTT. Encoded protein: CASSPSGQGYPDTQYF. V usage is TRBV7-9 and J usage is TRBJ2-3; TRBD1 aligns across 10 bases. Germline-derived CDR1 and CDR2 are SEHNR and FQNEAQ (reference sequence). This CDR3 spans 16 amino acids. The V gene end was trimmed by 6 bases and the J gene end by 4 bases; junction bases not matched to a gene: 10. The full variable domain, with the rest looked up from reference TRBV7-9 and TRBJ2-3, is DTGVSQNPRHKITKRGQNVTFRCDPISEHNRLYWYRQTLGQGPEFLTYFQNEAQLEKSRLLSDRFSAERPKGSFSTLEIQRTEQGDSAMYLCASSPSGQGYPDTQYFGPGTRLTVL.

This clonotype was observed at least ten times. The chain links TRBV3-1 to TRBJ2-5; TRBD1 matches 8 bases. Germline V CDR1 and CDR2: LGHDT, YNNKEL (reference sequence). V was pared by 7 bases and J by 4 bases, with 2 bases of the junction left unmatched. The CDR3 runs to 12 residues. CDR3 sequence reads: CASTTGGETQYF. The CDR3 DNA is TGTGCCAGCACCACAGGGGGAGAGACCCAGTACTTC.

This clonotype was recorded many times. The chain has TRBV9 and TRBJ2-6; unclear D gene. CDR1 and CDR2 (germline): SGDLS, YYNGEE. The CDR3 has 16 residues. V was pared by 3 bases and J by 0 bases, with 10 bases between. The CDR3 DNA reads as TGTGCCAGCAGCGCCCAAACATCCTCTGGGGCCAACGTCCTGACTTTC. Translation: CASSAQTSSGANVLTF.

This clonotype was counted at least ten times. This chain links TRBV7-2 with TRBJ2-2, with a possible D match to TRBD2 (6 bases). V was clipped by 3 bases and J by 4 bases, with 9 bases between them. The germline CDR1 and CDR2 sequences are SGHTA and FQGNSA. The CDR3 extends over 14 amino acids. The CDR3 coding sequence is TGTGCCAGCAGCTTGCGGGGTTTCACCGGGGAGCTGTTTTTT. As protein: CASSLRGFTGELFF. Full variable domain (rest looked up from reference TRBV7-2 and TRBJ2-2): GAGVSQSPSNKVTEKGKDVELRCDPISGHTALYWYRQSLGQGLEFLIYFQGNSAPDKSGLPSDRFSAERTGGSVSTLTIQRTQQEDSAVYLCASSLRGFTGELFFGEGSRLTVL.

This clonotype has a count of ten or more. The chain carries TRBV18 and TRBJ2-5; 7 nucleotides align to TRBD1. The V segment lost 2 bases and the J segment 3 bases; nucleotides outside the gene matches: 6. The CDR3 loop spans 15 amino acids. The germline gives CDR1 KGHSH, CDR2 LQKENI. The CDR3 region has the DNA TGTGCCAGCTCACCAGGGACAGAAGACGAAGAGACCCAGTACTTC. It encodes CASSPGTEDEETQYF. Full variable domain (outside the CDR3, taken from reference TRBV18 and TRBJ2-5): NAGVMQNPRHLVRRRGQEARLRCSPMKGHSHVYWYRQLPEEGLKFMVYLQKENIIDESGMPKERFSAEFPKEGPSILRIQQVVRGDSAAYFCASSPGTEDEETQYFGPGTRLLVL.

This clonotype was seen at least ten times. The chain joins TRBV18 to TRBJ1-1, with no clear D. Between the trimmed V and J ends, which lost 3 bases and 4 bases, there was a span of 21 bases. The CDR3 extends over 17 amino acids. Looked up from germline, CDR1 is KGHSH and CDR2 is LQKENI. The DNA for the CDR3 is TGTGCCAGCTCACCTCTAATGGTATCGACGGCCGTCACTGAAGCTTTCTTT. Its translation: CASSPLMVSTAVTEAFF.

This clonotype showed up just a few times. The CDR3 sequence: CAGQGAREQYF. The CDR3 region has the DNA TGCGCTGGACAGGGGGCGCGCGAGCAGTACTTC. The V gene is TRBV29-1, the J gene TRBJ2-7; the match to TRBD1 covers 11 bases. Per the germline V gene, CDR1 is SQVTM and CDR2 is ANQGSEA. The CDR3 consists of 11 residues.

This clonotype was detected many times. V usage is TRBV2 and J usage is TRBJ2-6; D remains ambiguous. The V gene's germline CDR1 is SNHLY and CDR2 FYNNEI. This CDR3 spans 15 amino acids. Trimming pared 1 base from V and 4 bases from J, leaving 8 bases between. The CDR3 region is CASSEGGKGANVLTF. For the CDR3, the DNA is TGTGCCAGCAGTGAAGGGGGTAAGGGGGCCAACGTCCTGACTTTC.

The rearrangement links TRBV12-3 or TRBV12-4 to TRBJ2-1, with a tentative D call TRBD1 (8 bases). Trimming stripped 3 bases from V and 5 bases from J, with 17 bases between. This CDR3 spans 16 amino acids. The CDR3 bases are TGTGCCAGCAGTTTTCCACAGGGGGGGGGACACAATGAGCAGTTCTTC. This codes for CASSFPQGGGHNEQFF.

As regards this clonotype: The junction departs from the called germline gene at one end, perhaps through a read error. The genes are TRBV7-9 and TRBJ2-5, with D uncertain. Germline CDR1 and CDR2: SEHNR and FQNEAQ (reference sequence). The CDR3 is made up of 13 amino acids. Here the CDR3 reads CASGLEGQETHYF. CDR3 in DNA: TGTGCCAGCGGCTTAGAAGGGCAAGAGACCCACTACTTC.

This clonotype was found many times. This sequence joins TRBV12-3 or TRBV12-4 and TRBJ2-7; possible D gene TRBD2, 6 bases. The CDR3 extends over 14 amino acids. Trimming took off 7 bases at V and 3 bases at J, with 16 bases between the two ends. The DNA for the CDR3 is TGTGCCAGCACCCCTGGAGGAGGGGACTACGAGCAGTACTTC. Residues: CASTPGGGDYEQYF.

This clonotype was seen many times. This rearrangement joins TRBV3-1 to TRBJ2-2; no clear D gene. V lost 3 bases and J lost 0, with 8 bases in between. The CDR3 contains 15 residues. Germline CDR1 reads LGHDT; CDR2 reads YNNKEL (reference sequence). Here the CDR3 DNA reads TGTGCCAGCAGCCAGAACGACGCGAACACCGGGGAGCTGTTTTTT. Its protein product is CASSQNDANTGELFF.

This clonotype was observed many times. V usage is TRBV5-1 and J usage is TRBJ2-5; no definite D call. The ends were cut back, 2 bases at V and 6 bases at J, with 11 bases in the middle. The germline V gene has CDR1 SGHRS and CDR2 YFSETQ. CDR3 length: 13 amino acids. The CDR3 nucleotides are TGCGCCAGCAGCTTCAACCCTGGAAAGACCCAGTACTTC. Its translation is CASSFNPGKTQYF. The whole variable domain, remainder taken from reference TRBV5-1 and TRBJ2-5, is KAGVTQTPRYLIKTRGQQVTLSCSPISGHRSVSWYQQTPGQGLQFLFEYFSETQRNKGNFPGRFSGRQFSNSRSEMNVSTLELGDSALYLCASSFNPGKTQYFGPGTRLLVL.

This clonotype was seen at least ten times. The chain is built from TRBV29-1 and TRBJ1-6, with 7 bases that match TRBD1. J lost 7 bases, V lost 6 bases, and 6 bases had no gene match. Germline CDR1 SQVTM, CDR2 ANQGSEA. This CDR3 is 13 amino acids long. CDR3 residues: CSVRTGQNSPLHF. CDR3 sequence (DNA): TGCAGCGTCAGGACAGGACAGAATTCACCCCTCCACTTT.

This clonotype was picked up many times. CDR3 nucleotide sequence: TGCAGCGTTGCTAACAATGAGCAGTTCTTC. It encodes CSVANNEQFF. The genes are TRBV29-1 and TRBJ2-1, with D unclear. The CDR3 loop spans 10 amino acids. V gave up 4 bases and J gave up 5 bases, with 3 bases separating them. Germline values: CDR1 SQVTM, CDR2 ANQGSEA.

This clonotype was found many times. The rearrangement joins TRBV5-1 to TRBJ2-1; TRBD2 is a possible D gene (5 bases). The CDR3 spans 13 residues. Germline V lookup: CDR1 SGHRS, CDR2 YFSETQ. V dropped 7 bases and J dropped 7 bases, with 15 bases sitting between them. The CDR3, as DNA: TGCGCCAGCCGGGGAAGAGAAGAGAATGAGCAGTTCTTC. Translating gives CASRGREENEQFF. Full variable domain (rest looked up from reference TRBV5-1 and TRBJ2-1): KAGVTQTPRYLIKTRGQQVTLSCSPISGHRSVSWYQQTPGQGLQFLFEYFSETQRNKGNFPGRFSGRQFSNSRSEMNVSTLELGDSALYLCASRGREENEQFFGPGTRLTVL.

This clonotype showed up many times. The chain employs TRBV27 and TRBJ1-5; maybe TRBD1 (5 bases). The V gene lost 5 bases and the J gene lost 3 bases, with 11 bases spanning the gap. The CDR3 spans 14 residues. Germline V gene lookup returns CDR1 MNHEY and CDR2 SMNVEV (reference sequence). The CDR3 nucleotides read TGTGCCAGCAGTATAACAGGAGACAATCAGCCCCAGCATTTT. Encoded protein: CASSITGDNQPQHF.

This clonotype has at least ten counts. The gene calls are TRBV5-1 and TRBJ2-7; D might be TRBD2 (6 bases). The CDR3 has 13 residues. Germline CDR1 reads SGHRS; CDR2 reads YFSETQ. V dropped 0 bases and J dropped 5 bases, with 9 bases sitting between them. The CDR3 bases are TGCGCCAGCAGCTTGGGGGGGGACGACGAGCAGTACTTC. Its translation: CASSLGGDDEQYF.